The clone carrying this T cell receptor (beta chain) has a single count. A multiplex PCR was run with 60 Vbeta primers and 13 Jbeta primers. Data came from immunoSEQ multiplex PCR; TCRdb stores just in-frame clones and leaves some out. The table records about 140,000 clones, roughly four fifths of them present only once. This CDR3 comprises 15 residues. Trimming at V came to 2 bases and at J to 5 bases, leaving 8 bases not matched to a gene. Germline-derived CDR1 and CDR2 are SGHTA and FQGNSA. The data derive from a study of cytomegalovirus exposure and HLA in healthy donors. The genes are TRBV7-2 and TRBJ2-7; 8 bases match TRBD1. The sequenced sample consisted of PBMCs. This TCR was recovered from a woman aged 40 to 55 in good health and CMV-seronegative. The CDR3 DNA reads TGTGCCAGCAGCTTAAAGTCCAGGGGGCACCACGAGCAGTACTTC. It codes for CASSLKSRGHHEQYF.